This T cell receptor (beta chain) was sequenced for a study of blood T cell repertoires in COVID-19. Produced via immunoSEQ multiplex PCR; TCRdb's table is partial and in-frame only. The sample carries about 150,000 clones, about four fifths recorded once. This clonotype originated in a man in his 70s who had recovered from COVID-19. The sequenced sample consisted of peripheral blood.

The CDR3, as DNA: TGTGCCAGCAGCTTGGTGAGCGGGGGGAACAATGAGCAGTTCTTC. Translation: CASSLVSGGNNEQFF. The chain is built from TRBV7-2 and TRBJ2-1, with 9 bases lining up with TRBD2. CDR3 length equals 15 residues. Germline V gene lookup returns CDR1 SGHTA and CDR2 FQGNSA. With V trimmed by 3 bases and J by 5 bases, 5 bases remained unmatched.